This entry lists 17 T cell receptor beta chains sequenced from one sample in a study of CD8+CD57+ T cells in acquired aplastic anemia. Patients chosen for sequencing had CD8+CD57+ cells that had expanded, as shown by flow cytometry. Template material for TCR beta VDJ and CDR3 profiling consisted of genomic DNA. TCRdb itself ran the reads through MiXCR, one entry per CDR3 protein. The table has some 170,000 distinct CDR3 sequences, roughly 43% seen once. The sequencing sample was made of sorted CD4+, CD8+, or CD8+CD57+ T cells (not recorded which) from PBMCs. The source of these receptors is a human donor with aplastic anemia.

CDR3 coding DNA: TGTGCCAGCAGCCGAGGAGGGACTAGCGGGATGTACGAGCAGTACTTC. The encoded protein is CASSRGGTSGMYEQYF. The gene calls are TRBV5-6 and TRBJ2-7, with TRBD2 matching 13 bases. Per the germline V gene, CDR1 is SGHDT and CDR2 is YYEEEE. The V segment lost 4 bases and the J segment 4 bases; nucleotides outside the gene matches: 8. This CDR3 region has 16 residues.

The genes are TRBV2 and TRBJ2-5; D perhaps matches TRBD2 (6 bases). CDR3 size: 12 residues. The germline gives CDR1 SNHLY, CDR2 FYNNEI. Trimming shortened V by 8 bases and J by 3 bases, and 10 bases separated the two germline ends. The CDR3 DNA sequence: TGTGCCAGCTTTCGGGAGAAAGAGACCCAGTACTTC. It yields the protein CASFREKETQYF. The whole variable domain, remainder taken from reference TRBV2 and TRBJ2-5, is EPEVTQTPSHQVTQMGQEVILRCVPISNHLYFYWYRQILGQKVEFLVSFYNNEISEKSEIFDDQFSVERPDGSNFTLKIRSTKLEDSAMYFCASFREKETQYFGPGTRLLVL.

This clonotype has a handful of counts. Here the CDR3 DNA reads TGTGCCAGCATCCGCGGGGACCTCTCCTACGAGCAGTACTTC. It specifies CASIRGDLSYEQYF. The chain couples TRBV2 to TRBJ2-7; tentatively, D is TRBD2 (6 bases). The V end lost 7 bases, the J end lost 0 bases, and 13 bases lay between the germline ends. CDR3 length equals 14 residues. Germline V lookup: CDR1 SNHLY, CDR2 FYNNEI.

The table lists this clonotype with many counts. V usage is TRBV2 and J usage is TRBJ2-1, with TRBD2 identical over 10 bases. J lost 10 bases, V lost 7 bases, and 7 bases had no gene match. The CDR3 extends over 13 amino acids. CDR1 is SNHLY and CDR2 is FYNNEI in the germline V gene. In DNA, the CDR3 is TGTGCCAGCACCATTCTAGCGGGGGCCGAGCAGTTCTTC. This encodes CASTILAGAEQFF.

Note on this clonotype: This may arise from a read error, as a much more abundant clone is one base away. V usage is TRBV6-2 or TRBV6-3 and J usage is TRBJ2-1, with D perhaps being TRBD1 or TRBD2 (5 bases each). The CDR3 has 16 residues. V was pared by 1 base and J by 5 bases, with 15 bases between. Germline V gene lookup returns CDR1 MNHEY and CDR2 SVGEGT. The CDR3 is CASSYWIQGANNEQFF. The CDR3 nucleotides read TGTGCCAGCAGTTACTGGATTCAGGGAGCAAACAATGAGCAGTTCTTC.

This clonotype was observed a handful of times. This chain uses TRBV7-3 with TRBJ2-7; the D gene is possibly TRBD2 (6 bases). Trimming pared 5 bases from V and 6 bases from J, leaving 11 bases between. Germline loops: CDR1 SGHTA, CDR2 FQGTGA. The CDR3 is made up of 12 amino acids. The CDR3 sequence: CASSETTSEQYF. The CDR3 DNA reads as TGTGCCAGCAGCGAGACGACTAGCGAGCAGTACTTC.

J is TRBJ1-2 and V is TRBV19; the match to TRBD1 covers 9 bases. The germline CDR1 and CDR2 sequences are LNHDA and SQIVND (reference sequence). This CDR3 spans 15 amino acids. Unmatched junction bases numbered 7, after V lost 5 bases and J lost 3 bases. The CDR3 sequence: CASSPGQGSYYGYTF. DNA of the CDR3: TGTGCCAGTAGTCCGGGACAGGGCTCCTACTATGGCTACACCTTC.

The chain has TRBV15 and TRBJ2-7, with 8 bases matching TRBD1. V shed 4 bases and J 4 bases; nucleotides not matched to a gene: 6. In germline, CDR1 is LNHNV, CDR2 YYDKDF (reference sequence). The CDR3 is made up of 14 amino acids. For the CDR3, the DNA is TGTGCCACCAGCAAAGCAGGGGGCGCTTACGAGCAGTACTTC. This translates into CATSKAGGAYEQYF.

Many counts were recorded for this clonotype. The V gene is TRBV9, the J gene TRBJ2-3; possible D gene TRBD2, 7 bases. Trimming pared 0 bases from V and 5 bases from J, leaving 13 bases between. The CDR3 contains 15 residues. The germline V gene encodes CDR1 SGDLS and CDR2 YYNGEE. In nucleotides, the CDR3 is TGTGCCAGCAGCGTAGCCGGGGGGCGCGGAGATACGCAGTATTTT. It yields the protein CASSVAGGRGDTQYF.

This clonotype was seen a few times. V gene TRBV11-2 combines with J gene TRBJ2-4; the D is unclear. The CDR3 sequence is 15 residues long. Looked up from germline, CDR1 is SGHAT and CDR2 is FQNNGV. V was shortened by 0 bases and J by 6 bases, with 12 bases between the two germline ends. The CDR3 region is CASSLEIASGNIQYF. The CDR3 region has the DNA TGTGCCAGCAGCTTAGAAATAGCATCTGGAAACATTCAGTACTTC.

The genes are TRBV25-1 and TRBJ2-3; 8 nucleotides match TRBD2. The V gene's germline CDR1 is MGHDK and CDR2 SYGVNS. The CDR3 is made up of 16 amino acids. V shed 4 bases, J shed 6 bases, and the junction held 12 bases outside the gene matches. The chain's CDR3 is CASSGRGGGGSDTQYF. The CDR3 region has the DNA TGTGCCAGCAGTGGAAGGGGTGGCGGGGGGTCGGATACGCAGTATTTT. Filled out from reference TRBV25-1 and TRBJ2-3, the complete variable domain reads EADIYQTPRYLVIGTGKKITLECSQTMGHDKMYWYQQDPGMELHLIHYSYGVNSTEKGDLSSESTVSRIRTEHFPLTLESARPSHTSQYLCASSGRGGGGSDTQYFGPGTRLTVL.

This chain links TRBV20-1 with TRBJ2-7, with 9 positions matching TRBD2. CDR3 length: 14 residues. Trimming cost V 5 bases and J 3 bases; bases outside gene matches: 8. CDR1 and CDR2 from the germline V gene are DFQATT and SNEGSKA (reference sequence). The CDR3, as DNA: TGCAGTGCTCGAATTAGCGGGAGTAACTACGAGCAGTACTTC. This gives the protein CSARISGSNYEQYF.

With respect to this clonotype: A much more abundant neighbour one base away suggests this may be a read error. The CDR3 protein is CASVWGIGQPQHF. In nucleotides, the CDR3 is TGTGCCAGCGTCTGGGGGATCGGTCAGCCCCAGCATTTT. The rearrangement links TRBV6-2 or TRBV6-3 to TRBJ1-5; maybe TRBD1 (5 bases). V was trimmed by 8 bases and J by 6 bases, leaving 14 bases between them. Germline CDR1 and CDR2: MNHEY and SVGEGT. CDR3 length: 13 amino acids.

This clonotype was detected ten times or more. V usage is TRBV10-3 and J usage is TRBJ1-2; a weak D match, TRBD1 (5 bases). The germline V gene encodes CDR1 ENHRY and CDR2 SYGVKD. V was clipped by 0 bases and J by 9 bases, with 17 bases between them. There are 15 residues in the CDR3. The CDR3 sequence: CAISESSRGGRSYTF. DNA of the CDR3: TGTGCCATCAGTGAGTCCTCACGGGGGGGTCGGAGCTACACCTTC.

The chain combines TRBV5-1 with TRBJ2-7; maybe TRBD2 (7 bases). Germline values: CDR1 SGHRS, CDR2 YFSETQ. The CDR3 sequence is 16 residues long. V lost 0 bases and J 5 bases, leaving 18 bases between the germline ends. CDR3: CASSLEVRGGRNEQYF. The CDR3 nucleotides read TGCGCCAGCAGCTTGGAGGTTAGGGGGGGAAGAAACGAGCAGTACTTC.

This clonotype was recorded many times. The chain is built from TRBV2 and TRBJ2-5; 12 nucleotides match TRBD2. Germline V gene sequence: CDR1 SNHLY, CDR2 FYNNEI. The CDR3 has 16 amino acids. The V gene end was trimmed by 5 bases and the J gene end by 1 base; junction bases not matched to a gene: 5. CDR3 coding DNA: TGTGCCAGCAGTCCACGGACTAGCGGGGCCCAAGAGACCCAGTACTTC. Translating it yields CASSPRTSGAQETQYF.

This clonotype was picked up many times. The chain is built from TRBV5-1 and TRBJ2-1; the match to TRBD2 covers 10 bases. J was trimmed by 9 bases and V by 0 bases; bases with no gene match: 9. This CDR3 is 16 amino acids long. The germline CDR1 and CDR2 sequences are SGHRS and YFSETQ. The CDR3 sequence: CASSLEPSGGVGEQFF. CDR3 nucleotides: TGCGCCAGCAGCTTGGAGCCCAGCGGGGGGGTGGGTGAGCAGTTCTTC.